The 6 T cell receptor beta chains given below trace back to one sample, sequenced in a study of identical twins. TCRdb processed the 5' RACE reads anew with MiXCR; each CDR3 protein has one entry. The sample contains fewer than 900,000 distinct CDR3 sequences, around 20% of which appear only once. This same sample was also part of a study on T cells expressing NK-cell markers.

The specimen sequenced was PBMCs. The origin of the receptors is a woman aged 18-35 years in good health.

This clonotype was seen many times. V and J are TRBV5-6 and TRBJ1-2, with a tentative D call TRBD1 (6 bases). Germline V gene sequence: CDR1 SGHDT, CDR2 YYEEEE. The CDR3 runs to 12 residues. Trimming left V 7 bases short and J 2 bases short, with 9 bases between. The CDR3, as DNA: TGTGCCAGCGGACAGACCAACTATGGCTACACCTTC. It specifies CASGQTNYGYTF.

The V call is TRBV20-1, the J call TRBJ2-3; maybe TRBD2 (6 bases). CDR1 is DFQATT and CDR2 is SNEGSKA in the germline V gene (reference sequence). The CDR3 sequence is 13 residues long. The germline V and J ends were trimmed by 2 bases and 6 bases, with 12 bases remaining between them. The CDR3 DNA is TGCAGTGCTAGACGGGACTTCCTCGATACGCAGTATTTT. Protein: CSARRDFLDTQYF.

V usage is TRBV20-1 and J usage is TRBJ2-1, with D possibly matching TRBD2 (5 bases). The CDR3 length is 12 residues. Trimming took 3 bases from V and 3 from J, leaving 6 bases between them. Germline V gene sequence: CDR1 DFQATT, CDR2 SNEGSKA (reference sequence). Here the CDR3 reads CSASDYYNEQFF. The CDR3, as DNA: TGCAGTGCTAGCGACTACTACAATGAGCAGTTCTTC.

This clonotype was seen only once. J is TRBJ1-1 and V is TRBV19; a weak D match, TRBD1 (6 bases). CDR3 length: 14 residues. CDR1 and CDR2 from the germline V gene are LNHDA and SQIVND (reference sequence). V was pared by 7 bases and J by 4 bases, with 16 bases between. The CDR3 protein is CASMIGGGGTEAFF. Written as DNA, the CDR3 is TGTGCCAGTATGATCGGGGGAGGGGGCACTGAAGCTTTCTTT.

The rearrangement uses TRBV6-1 and TRBJ2-4, with TRBD2 matching 7 bases. Germline-derived CDR1 and CDR2 are MNHNS and SASEGT. Trimming at V came to 6 bases and at J to 6 bases, leaving 17 bases not matched to a gene. The CDR3 has 17 residues. The DNA for the CDR3 is TGTGCCAGCAGCCAGATAGGCGGGAGAAGGTACGGAAACATTCAGTACTTC. Protein product: CASSQIGGRRYGNIQYF.

V and J are TRBV7-8 and TRBJ2-5, with D unresolved. The CDR3 is 17 residues long. Germline V gene data show CDR1 as SGHVS and CDR2 as FQNEAQ. Trimming cost V 2 bases and J 2 bases, with 18 bases left between them. CDR3 loop: CASSLISAGFLQETQYF. The CDR3 DNA sequence: TGTGCCAGCAGCTTAATCAGTGCAGGTTTTTTGCAAGAGACCCAGTACTTC.